The 12 T cell receptor beta chains reported below all come from one sample, sequenced in a study of preoperative IRX-2 immunotherapy in early breast cancer. The assay was immunoSEQ multiplex PCR, and TCRdb's table has in-frame clones only and misses some. The sample has more than 25,000 clones, roughly 90% seen once. The treatment: preoperative locoregional IRX-2 cytokine immunotherapy. This specimen was acquired from a patient treated with IRX-2 immunotherapy. These receptors were taken from a human donor with breast cancer.

The rearrangement links TRBV6-1 to TRBJ2-1, with TRBD2 as a possible D gene (7 bases). This CDR3 has 11 residues. Trimming left V 3 bases short and J 16 bases short, with 13 bases between. CDR1 and CDR2 (germline): MNHNS, SASEGT. CDR3 loop: CASSEFGGPFF. The DNA of the CDR3 is TGTGCCAGCAGTGAGTTCGGGGGGCCATTCTTC.

The chain recombines TRBV4-1 with TRBJ2-3; TRBD2 agrees at 7 bases. Trimming cost V 0 bases and J 4 bases; bases outside gene matches: 7. Per germline, CDR1 MGHRA and CDR2 YSYEKL. This CDR3 comprises 16 residues. In nucleotides, the CDR3 is TGCGCCAGCAGCCAAGATTGGGGGGGGAAGGCAGATACGCAGTATTTT. Its protein product is CASSQDWGGKADTQYF.

The genes are TRBV11-3 and TRBJ1-1, with TRBD1 matching over 9 bases. Germline lookup yields CDR1 SGHNT and CDR2 YENEEA. The CDR3 consists of 13 residues. The V and J ends lost 5 bases and 3 bases, in that order; junction bases with no gene match: 1. This CDR3 is CASSRQGDTEAFF. In DNA form, the CDR3 reads TGTGCCAGCAGCCGACAGGGGGACACTGAAGCTTTCTTT. The full variable domain, in which reference TRBV11-3 and TRBJ1-1 provide the parts outside the CDR3, is EAGVVQSPRYKIIEKKQPVAFWCNPISGHNTLYWYLQNLGQGPELLIRYENEEAVDDSQLPKDRFSAERLKGVDSTLKIQPAELGDSAVYLCASSRQGDTEAFFGQGTRLTVV.

The chain combines TRBV18 with TRBJ2-5; D not certain. The CDR3 spans 13 residues. The V end was cut by 3 bases, the J end by 0 bases, with 5 bases between. The germline gives CDR1 KGHSH, CDR2 LQKENI. CDR3 nucleotide sequence: TGTGCCAGCTCACCGGGCTACCAAGAGACCCAGTACTTC. Translation gives CASSPGYQETQYF. The full variable domain, in which reference TRBV18 and TRBJ2-5 provide the parts outside the CDR3, is NAGVMQNPRHLVRRRGQEARLRCSPMKGHSHVYWYRQLPEEGLKFMVYLQKENIIDESGMPKERFSAEFPKEGPSILRIQQVVRGDSAAYFCASSPGYQETQYFGPGTRLLVL.

This sequence joins TRBV7-2 and TRBJ2-7; the D gene is possibly TRBD1 (6 bases). V gave up 3 bases and J gave up 0 bases, with 12 bases separating them. This CDR3 comprises 15 residues. The germline V gene encodes CDR1 SGHTA and CDR2 FQGNSA. The CDR3: CASSLNGQFSYEQYF. CDR3 DNA sequence: TGTGCCAGCAGCTTGAACGGACAGTTCTCCTACGAGCAGTACTTC.

The rearrangement uses TRBV27 and TRBJ1-2, with D hard to call. The length of the CDR3 is 13 residues. Germline V CDR1 and CDR2: MNHEY, SMNVEV (reference sequence). V lost 2 bases to trimming and J lost 0 bases, with 4 bases between them. This CDR3 reads CASSLGPNYGYTF. In DNA, the CDR3 is TGTGCCAGCAGTTTAGGACCTAACTATGGCTACACCTTC.

The genes are TRBV19 and TRBJ1-4, with a possible D match to TRBD1 (5 bases). Germline V gene sequence: CDR1 LNHDA, CDR2 SQIVND (reference sequence). The CDR3 covers 17 residues. V lost 5 bases and J 8 bases, leaving 24 bases between the germline ends. The CDR3 DNA reads as TGTGCCAGTAGTCAACAAGGGGTGGGCTCCGGACGCGAAAAACTGTTTTTT. It translates to CASSQQGVGSGREKLFF.

The chain has TRBV5-8 and TRBJ2-7, with 14 bases matching TRBD2. Germline CDR1 and CDR2: SGHTS and YDEGEE. The CDR3 contains 15 residues. The J segment lost 2 bases and the V segment lost 4 bases, leaving 2 bases of the junction unmatched. CDR3 bases: TGTGCCAGCAGCGAGGGACTAGCGGGAGCCTACGAGCAGTACTTC. Amino acids: CASSEGLAGAYEQYF.

The rearrangement uses TRBV18 and TRBJ2-5, with 8 positions matching TRBD1. The J call could be wrong; TRBJ2-7 is a better fit for the DNA end. CDR1 and CDR2 (germline): KGHSH, LQKENI. The CDR3 spans 13 residues. The CDR3 here is CASSPAGGHEQYF. The CDR3 nucleotides are TGTGCCAGCTCACCGGCAGGGGGCCACGAGCAGTACTTC.

The chain carries TRBV2 and TRBJ2-2, with TRBD1 identical over 8 bases. Germline CDR1 reads SNHLY; CDR2 reads FYNNEI. J was trimmed by 1 base and V by 5 bases; bases with no gene match: 12. The CDR3 loop spans 18 amino acids. The chain's CDR3 is CASSPFLRTGKNTGELFF. The CDR3 coding sequence is TGTGCCAGCAGTCCTTTTCTCCGGACAGGGAAGAACACCGGGGAGCTGTTTTTT.

The rearrangement links TRBV7-2 to TRBJ1-3, with D unclear. CDR1 is SGHTA, CDR2 FQGNSA, per germline. The length of the CDR3 is 17 residues. The V end lost 5 bases, the J end lost 2 bases, and 19 bases lay between the germline ends. CDR3 loop: CASSVGHRSLTGNTIYF. CDR3 nucleotides: TGTGCCAGCAGCGTAGGGCATCGAAGCCTCACTGGAAACACCATATATTTT.

The gene calls are TRBV13 and TRBJ2-7; D gene unclear. The germline CDR1 and CDR2 sequences are PRHDT and FYEKMQ (reference sequence). The CDR3 spans 15 residues. V shed 2 bases and J shed 4 bases, with 15 bases lying between them. This chain's CDR3 is CASSLLQVGIYEQYF. In nucleotides, the CDR3 is TGTGCCAGCAGCTTATTGCAGGTGGGGATATACGAGCAGTACTTC.